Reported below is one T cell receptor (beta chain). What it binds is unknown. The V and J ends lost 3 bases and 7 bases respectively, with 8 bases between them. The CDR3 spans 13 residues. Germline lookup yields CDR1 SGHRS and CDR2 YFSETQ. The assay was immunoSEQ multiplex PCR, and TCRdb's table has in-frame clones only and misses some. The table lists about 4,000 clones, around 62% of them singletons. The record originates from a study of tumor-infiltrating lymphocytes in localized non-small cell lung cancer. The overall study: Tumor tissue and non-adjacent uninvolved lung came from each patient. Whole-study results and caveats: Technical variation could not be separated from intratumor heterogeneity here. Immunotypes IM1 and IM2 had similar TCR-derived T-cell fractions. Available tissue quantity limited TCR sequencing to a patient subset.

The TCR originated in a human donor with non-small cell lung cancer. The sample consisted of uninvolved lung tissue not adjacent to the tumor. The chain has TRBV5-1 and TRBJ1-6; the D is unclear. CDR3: CASSSEGNSPLHF. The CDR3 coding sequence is TGCGCCAGCAGCTCCGAGGGCAATTCACCCCTCCACTTT.